These 32 T cell receptor beta chains were sequenced from one sample in a study of shared clonotypes between healthy human individuals. The data were produced by immunoSEQ multiplex PCR, yet TCRdb's version contains in-frame clones alone and is incomplete. The top ten clones hold roughly 1.7% of a sample with roughly 2.1 million clones, about 93% of them seen once. The naive CD8 subset, CD45RO-negative cells positively selected for CCR7, excluded terminally differentiated effector memory CD45RA+ cells. Sequencing was performed on naive CD8+ T cells from PBMCs. These TCRs come from a man between 18 and 35 years old in good health. Some clones in this sample may be carry-over from other donors' samples.

This chain connects TRBV2 to TRBJ2-1, with TRBD2 as a possible D gene (6 bases). V gave up 10 bases and J gave up 7 bases, with 17 bases separating them. CDR1 is SNHLY, CDR2 FYNNEI, per germline. The CDR3 is 13 residues long. The CDR3 DNA reads TGTGCCAAAGGCGGCGGGATAGTGAATGAGCAGTTCTTC. It specifies CAKGGGIVNEQFF.

The rearrangement uses TRBV27 and TRBJ2-7; 7 bases line up with TRBD2. Germline lookup yields CDR1 MNHEY and CDR2 SMNVEV (reference sequence). J was trimmed by 5 bases and V by 3 bases; bases with no gene match: 16. The CDR3 sequence is 17 residues long. CDR3 loop: CASSFITPMGGKDEQYF. CDR3 in DNA: TGTGCCAGCAGTTTTATTACTCCGATGGGGGGGAAGGACGAGCAGTACTTC.

The genes are TRBV6-5 and TRBJ1-1; D is uncertain. The CDR3 sequence is 15 residues long. In germline, CDR1 is MNHEY, CDR2 SVGAGI. Trimming pared 0 bases from V and 7 bases from J, leaving 15 bases between. In DNA, the CDR3 is TGTGCCAGCAGTTACTCGGCTGATGCTATCGGTGAAGCTTTCTTT. It yields the protein CASSYSADAIGEAFF.

This clone was picked up one time. The chain recombines TRBV27 with TRBJ2-7; D is tentatively TRBD1 or TRBD2 (5 bases each). V was shortened by 1 base and J by 4 bases, with 11 bases between the two germline ends. The CDR3 has 14 residues. Germline-derived CDR1 and CDR2 are MNHEY and SMNVEV (reference sequence). The CDR3 DNA sequence: TGTGCCAGCAGTTTATGGGACGGCGGGTACGAGCAGTACTTC. This translates into CASSLWDGGYEQYF.

This chain connects TRBV28 to TRBJ1-5; D is undetermined. Between the trimmed V and J ends, which lost 3 bases and 7 bases, there was a span of 10 bases. Per the germline V gene, CDR1 is MDHEN and CDR2 is SYDVKM. The CDR3 is made up of 13 amino acids. CDR3 sequence reads: CASSLGRLQPQHF. The CDR3 region has the DNA TGTGCCAGCAGTTTGGGGAGGTTGCAGCCCCAGCATTTT.

The genes are TRBV10-1 and TRBJ2-7; D may be TRBD1 or TRBD2 (5 bases each). CDR3 length: 13 amino acids. CDR1 is WNHNN, CDR2 SYGVQD, per germline (reference sequence). V was pared by 10 bases and J by 2 bases, with 15 bases between. The CDR3 coding sequence is TGCGCCACCTCGGGACGGTGGACCTACGAGCAGTACTTC. This translates into CATSGRWTYEQYF.

This clone has a single count. J is TRBJ1-5 and V is TRBV25-1; D not certain. Between the trimmed V and J ends, which lost 2 bases and 4 bases, there was a span of 12 bases. Germline loops: CDR1 MGHDK, CDR2 SYGVNS. The CDR3 spans 15 residues. The CDR3 coding sequence is TGTGCCAGCAGTGAAGACCCTGCGTTTAATCAGCCCCAGCATTTT. Its translation is CASSEDPAFNQPQHF.

This sequence joins TRBV4-1 and TRBJ2-1, with 12 positions matching TRBD2. V dropped 5 bases and J dropped 6; count of bases not matched to a gene: 8. CDR3 length: 16 residues. The germline V gene has CDR1 MGHRA and CDR2 YSYEKL. CDR3 sequence: CASSLRTSGKFNEQFF. The CDR3, as DNA: TGCGCCAGCAGCTTGCGGACTAGCGGGAAGTTCAATGAGCAGTTCTTC.

The chain links TRBV10-2 to TRBJ2-7; D gene unclear. Germline assignment: CDR1 WSHSY and CDR2 SAAADI. The CDR3 contains 15 residues. The ends were cut back, 5 bases at V and 2 bases at J, with 16 bases in the middle. DNA of the CDR3: TGCGCCAGCAGTCTTATCCTCGGTAGCCCCTACGAGCAGTACTTC. This gives the protein CASSLILGSPYEQYF.

The chain couples TRBV29-1 to TRBJ2-1; 8 nucleotides match TRBD2. V lost 4 bases and J lost 0; bases outside the gene matches: 23. This CDR3 spans 21 amino acids. CDR1 SQVTM and CDR2 ANQGSEA come from the germline V gene. CDR3 amino acids: CSVVGPPRLVLAGSSYNEQFF. CDR3 coding DNA: TGCAGCGTTGTGGGCCCCCCCCGGTTAGTATTAGCGGGAAGCTCCTACAATGAGCAGTTCTTC.

V and J are TRBV29-1 and TRBJ2-1, with a possible D match to TRBD2 (5 bases). With 6 bases removed from V and 6 bases from J, the gap between germline ends came to 24 bases. Germline-derived CDR1 and CDR2 are SQVTM and ANQGSEA. This CDR3 spans 16 amino acids. The CDR3 here is CSVDYELSRRANEQFF. The CDR3 coding sequence is TGCAGCGTCGACTATGAACTCTCTAGGCGGGCCAATGAGCAGTTCTTC.

The rearrangement joins TRBV2 to TRBJ1-1; tentative D call: TRBD1 (6 bases). This CDR3 is built from 15 residues. Per germline, CDR1 SNHLY and CDR2 FYNNEI. The ends were cut back, 4 bases at V and 3 bases at J, with 15 bases in the middle. The CDR3 loop is CASSGPGALDTEAFF. CDR3 coding DNA: TGTGCCAGCAGTGGGCCAGGGGCTTTGGACACTGAAGCTTTCTTT.

The genes are TRBV4-1 and TRBJ1-5, with D perhaps matching TRBD1 (5 bases). Between the trimmed V and J ends, which lost 4 bases and 7 bases, there was a span of 20 bases. CDR1 and CDR2 (germline): MGHRA, YSYEKL. The CDR3 has 16 amino acids. CDR3 amino acids: CASSPGDQPSGQPQHF. The CDR3 coding sequence is TGCGCCAGCAGCCCGGGGGACCAACCGTCGGGCCAGCCCCAGCATTTT.

The CDR3 coding sequence is TGTGCCAGCAGCACTGGGACTAGCCATGAGCAGTTCTTC. As protein: CASSTGTSHEQFF. The chain recombines TRBV9 with TRBJ2-1, with 9 bases matching TRBD2. Germline assignment: CDR1 SGDLS and CDR2 YYNGEE. Trimming took 4 bases from V and 8 from J; bases not matched to a gene: 4. The CDR3 spans 13 residues.

CDR3 sequence: CASSQQGITDTQYF. CDR3 nucleotides: TGTGCCAGCAGCCAGCAGGGAATCACAGATACGCAGTATTTT. The chain recombines TRBV14 with TRBJ2-3, with a weak D call TRBD1 (5 bases). The CDR3 spans 14 residues. V was trimmed by 3 bases and J by 2 bases, leaving 9 bases between them. From germline, CDR1 is SGHDN and CDR2 FVKESK.

DNA for the CDR3: TGTGCCAGCAGCTTAAACGGGAGGGACAATGAGCAGTTCTTC. Translation gives CASSLNGRDNEQFF. This sequence joins TRBV13 and TRBJ2-1; 8 nucleotides align to TRBD2. The germline CDR1 and CDR2 sequences are PRHDT and FYEKMQ (reference sequence). V shed 2 bases and J 5 bases; nucleotides not matched to a gene: 2. The CDR3 is made up of 14 amino acids. Variable domain in full (rest from reference TRBV13 and TRBJ2-1): AAGVIQSPRHLIKEKRETATLKCYPIPRHDTVYWYQQGPGQDPQFLISFYEKMQSDKGSIPDRFSAQQFSDYHSELNMSSLELGDSALYFCASSLNGRDNEQFFGPGTRLTVL.

The chain joins TRBV7-8 to TRBJ1-5, with D hard to call. Trimming took 8 bases from V and 6 from J, leaving 8 bases between them. Per germline, CDR1 SGHVS and CDR2 FQNEAQ. The CDR3 spans 11 residues. CDR3 loop: CASGRVQPQHF. In DNA, the CDR3 is TGTGCCAGCGGAAGGGTTCAGCCCCAGCATTTT.

The sample holds one count of this clone. The same CDR3 arises from other DNA sequences in this sample as well. The rearrangement joins TRBV27 to TRBJ2-7; D unresolved. The CDR3 length is 15 residues. Germline CDR1 reads MNHEY; CDR2 reads SMNVEV (reference sequence). Trimming shortened V by 5 bases and J by 1 base, and 15 bases separated the two germline ends. The CDR3 loop reads CASSPRLGSSYEQYF. As DNA, the CDR3 is TGTGCCAGCAGTCCCCGCTTAGGATCATCCTACGAGCAGTACTTC.

CDR3 in amino acids: CASSTRGQGYEQYF. CDR3 nucleotide sequence: TGCGCCAGCAGCACGAGGGGGCAGGGGTACGAGCAGTACTTC. The chain is built from TRBV5-1 and TRBJ2-7; 7 bases line up with TRBD1. This CDR3 has 14 residues. Germline lookup yields CDR1 SGHRS and CDR2 YFSETQ. Trimming cost V 4 bases and J 4 bases; bases outside gene matches: 8.

V and J are TRBV4-3 and TRBJ2-2, with D possibly TRBD1 on 8 matching bases. The V end lost 6 bases, the J end lost 5 bases, and 22 bases lay between the germline ends. The CDR3 has 17 amino acids. Germline V CDR1 and CDR2: LGHNA, YSLEER. CDR3 nucleotide sequence: TGCGCCAGCAGACGAGGAGTGAACAGGGGGGGAACCGGGGAGCTGTTTTTT. Translating gives CASRRGVNRGGTGELFF.

This clone was found once. J is TRBJ2-2 and V is TRBV9, with D maybe TRBD2 (6 bases). Germline V CDR1 and CDR2: SGDLS, YYNGEE. This CDR3 contains 17 residues. Trimming removed 6 bases at V and 1 base at J, with 19 bases between. CDR3 residues: CASTSSMTRENTGELFF. Here the CDR3 DNA reads TGTGCCAGCACGAGTTCGATGACTAGGGAGAACACCGGGGAGCTGTTTTTT.

V is TRBV9 and J is TRBJ1-1, with 8 bases fitting TRBD1. This CDR3 contains 14 residues. V lost 3 bases, J lost 6 bases, and 7 bases stayed unmatched. Germline lookup yields CDR1 SGDLS and CDR2 YYNGEE. The CDR3 spells CASSAGDRGAEAFF. The CDR3 bases are TGTGCCAGCAGCGCCGGAGACAGGGGCGCTGAAGCTTTCTTT.

This chain connects TRBV2 to TRBJ2-1, with D possibly being TRBD2 (5 bases). The CDR3 runs 16 residues. Per germline, CDR1 SNHLY and CDR2 FYNNEI. V was trimmed by 5 bases and J by 0 bases, leaving 14 bases between them. The CDR3: CASSPTRTFSYNEQFF. CDR3 DNA sequence: TGTGCCAGCAGTCCGACTCGGACTTTCTCCTACAATGAGCAGTTCTTC.

The gene calls are TRBV6-4 and TRBJ2-7, with D possibly TRBD2 on 5 matching bases. Germline V gives CDR1 MRHNA, CDR2 SNTAGT. The CDR3 sequence is 13 residues long. V was trimmed by 3 bases and J by 6 bases, leaving 12 bases between them. For the CDR3, the DNA is TGTGCCAGCAGTGAAGTGGCTAGCAGCGAGCAGTACTTC. Translated, it gives CASSEVASSEQYF.

In DNA, the CDR3 is TGCGCCAGCAGCAAAAGGGGCAGAGATACGCAGTATTTT. Protein product: CASSKRGRDTQYF. This sequence joins TRBV4-1 and TRBJ2-3; maybe TRBD1 (5 bases). CDR1 MGHRA and CDR2 YSYEKL come from the germline V gene. The CDR3 spans 13 residues. Trimming removed 5 bases at V and 5 bases at J, with 11 bases between.

The V call is TRBV7-9, the J call TRBJ1-5; D is unresolved. The CDR3 totals 14 residues. CDR1 and CDR2 from the germline V gene are SEHNR and FQNEAQ (reference sequence). Trimming shortened V by 5 bases and J by 4 bases, and 12 bases separated the two germline ends. This chain's CDR3 is CASSTTTVNQPQHF. The CDR3 coding sequence is TGTGCCAGCAGCACCACCACGGTTAATCAGCCCCAGCATTTT.

The chain is built from TRBV27 and TRBJ2-7; TRBD2 matches at 7 bases. The CDR3 is 16 residues long. CDR1 MNHEY and CDR2 SMNVEV come from the germline V gene (reference sequence). The V and J ends lost 6 bases and 0 bases, in that order; junction bases with no gene match: 11. The CDR3: CASSFLAEASSYEQYF. CDR3 nucleotide sequence: TGTGCCAGCAGCTTCCTAGCGGAAGCTTCCTCCTACGAGCAGTACTTC.

The chain has TRBV27 and TRBJ1-3; D unresolved. Trimming took off 9 bases at V and 0 bases at J, with 9 bases between the two ends. Per germline, CDR1 MNHEY and CDR2 SMNVEV (reference sequence). The CDR3 spans 13 residues. CDR3 nucleotide sequence: TGTGCCAGAAAGGGCTTCTCTGGAAACACCATATATTTT. This gives the protein CARKGFSGNTIYF.

The chain recombines TRBV11-2 with TRBJ2-1; 10 nucleotides line up with TRBD1. Trimming at V came to 2 bases and at J to 6 bases, leaving 10 bases not matched to a gene. This CDR3 region has 17 residues. CDR1 SGHAT and CDR2 FQNNGV come from the germline V gene. In DNA form, the CDR3 reads TGTGCCAGCAGCTTAACCCGGGGGACAGGGGTCTTCAATGAGCAGTTCTTC. It translates to CASSLTRGTGVFNEQFF.

V gene TRBV19 combines with J gene TRBJ1-3; D not certain. The germline V and J ends were trimmed by 8 bases and 4 bases, with 6 bases remaining between them. The CDR3 loop spans 11 amino acids. Looked up from germline, CDR1 is LNHDA and CDR2 is SQIVND (reference sequence). CDR3 bases: TGTGCCAGTTATTACGGAAACACCATATATTTT. As protein: CASYYGNTIYF.

There are a few counts of this clone. This rearrangement joins TRBV6-6 to TRBJ2-1, with 7 bases lining up with TRBD2. This CDR3 is 16 amino acids long. With 7 bases clipped from V and 1 base from J, the junction kept 10 bases outside the gene matches. Germline assignment: CDR1 MNHNY and CDR2 SVGAGI (reference sequence). The CDR3, as DNA: TGTGCCAGCACGGGAGGCGGAAAGGGGTCCTACAATGAGCAGTTCTTC. Translating it yields CASTGGGKGSYNEQFF.

The chain employs TRBV9 and TRBJ2-1; D unclear. The germline V gene encodes CDR1 SGDLS and CDR2 YYNGEE. V shed 0 bases and J shed 5 bases, with 12 bases lying between them. The CDR3 length is 15 residues. CDR3 sequence (DNA): TGTGCCAGCAGCGTAGATCCTCCCCGGGACAATGAGCAGTTCTTC. Encoded protein: CASSVDPPRDNEQFF. The full variable domain, completed using reference TRBV9 and TRBJ2-1, is DSGVTQTPKHLITATGQRVTLRCSPRSGDLSVYWYQQSLDQGLQFLIQYYNGEERAKGNILERFSAQQFPDLHSELNLSSLELGDSALYFCASSVDPPRDNEQFFGPGTRLTVL.